A selection of T cell receptor beta chains follows, all from one sample in a study of T cells expressing NK-cell markers. TCRdb reprocessed the 5' RACE reads and stores each CDR3 protein as one record, lacking DNA. The ten most abundant clones cover around 4.3% of a sample with roughly 300,000 distinct CDR3 sequences. Material for sequencing was blood T cells: a sorted CD56 or NKG2C T cell subset, CD4+ or CD8+ T cells, or bulk PBMC T cells (not recorded which). The receptor source for this set is a woman between 18 and 69 years old in good health. Each CDR3 is given with its conserved first and last residue. Each record gives: V gene, J gene, CDR3 protein.

v_call: TRBV28; j_call: TRBJ2-1; cdr3_aa: CASSFPGTGDYNEQFF
v_call: TRBV6-1; j_call: TRBJ1-1; cdr3_aa: CASSLGQGAWNTEAFF
v_call: TRBV29-1; j_call: TRBJ2-1; cdr3_aa: CSVEEGGVKDEQFF
v_call: TRBV29-1; j_call: TRBJ2-5; cdr3_aa: CSAPGLAGEETQYF
v_call: TRBV2; j_call: TRBJ2-1; cdr3_aa: CARSTSGAYNEQFF
v_call: TRBV6-1; j_call: TRBJ2-1; cdr3_aa: CASSISGGLYNEQFF
v_call: TRBV9; j_call: TRBJ2-1; cdr3_aa: CASSAQGSNEQFF
v_call: TRBV12-3/TRBV12-4; j_call: TRBJ1-1; cdr3_aa: CASSFLENTEAFF
v_call: TRBV20-1; j_call: TRBJ2-7; cdr3_aa: CSAITRTGTHEQYF
v_call: TRBV5-1; j_call: TRBJ1-2; cdr3_aa: CASSLLGGVEGYTF
v_call: TRBV20-1; j_call: TRBJ1-5; cdr3_aa: CSAPDRALNQPQHF
v_call: TRBV6-2/TRBV6-3; j_call: TRBJ2-3; cdr3_aa: CASTDPRGSGTDTQYF
v_call: TRBV29-1; j_call: TRBJ2-2; cdr3_aa: CSAKSTGSNTGELFF
v_call: TRBV7-9; j_call: TRBJ2-3; cdr3_aa: CASSFARTANTDTQYF
v_call: TRBV7-9; j_call: TRBJ1-6; cdr3_aa: CASSLFSGGGSPLHF
v_call: TRBV6-5; j_call: TRBJ2-7; cdr3_aa: CASSYFGGQHYEQYF
v_call: TRBV7-8; j_call: TRBJ1-1; cdr3_aa: CASSLRRERWAF
v_call: TRBV7-2; j_call: TRBJ2-3; cdr3_aa: CASSLGYRQHTDTQYF
v_call: TRBV3-1; j_call: TRBJ2-1; cdr3_aa: CASRQGLIYNEQFF
v_call: TRBV29-1; j_call: TRBJ1-2; cdr3_aa: CSVGQDYGYTF
v_call: TRBV12-5; j_call: TRBJ2-1; cdr3_aa: CASGSLAGPYNEQFF
v_call: TRBV12-3/TRBV12-4; j_call: TRBJ1-3; cdr3_aa: CASSTGSGNTIYF
v_call: TRBV24-1; j_call: TRBJ2-5; cdr3_aa: CATSDLWVAETQYF
v_call: TRBV12-3/TRBV12-4; j_call: TRBJ2-3; cdr3_aa: CASRRGTTDTQYF
v_call: TRBV2; j_call: TRBJ1-1; cdr3_aa: CARGGPPPTEAFF
v_call: TRBV7-2; j_call: TRBJ2-1; cdr3_aa: CASSLASGRLNEQFF
v_call: TRBV7-7; j_call: TRBJ1-1; cdr3_aa: CASSQLPNTEAFF
v_call: TRBV7-2; j_call: TRBJ2-1; cdr3_aa: CASSRTTPGGYNEQFF
v_call: TRBV7-2; j_call: TRBJ1-1; cdr3_aa: CASSAMWGNTEAFF
v_call: TRBV5-4; j_call: TRBJ2-3; cdr3_aa: CASSSDLRDTQYF
v_call: TRBV7-2; j_call: TRBJ2-5; cdr3_aa: CASSSTGGGWETQYF
v_call: TRBV6-1; j_call: TRBJ2-5; cdr3_aa: CASGWGTSGGVRGTQYF
v_call: TRBV14; j_call: TRBJ2-7; cdr3_aa: CASSRGQGGYEQYF
v_call: TRBV29-1; j_call: TRBJ2-1; cdr3_aa: CSAGKGANEQFF
v_call: TRBV11-1; j_call: TRBJ1-1; cdr3_aa: CAVGGRQGTMNTEAFF
v_call: TRBV19; j_call: TRBJ1-6; cdr3_aa: CASSRDRGGSPLHF
v_call: TRBV24-1; j_call: TRBJ2-1; cdr3_aa: CATSDLKGTGNEQFF
v_call: TRBV20-1; j_call: TRBJ2-3; cdr3_aa: CSAPRAGTDTQYF
v_call: TRBV6-5; j_call: TRBJ2-2; cdr3_aa: CASSYGGRKNTGELFF
v_call: TRBV7-3; j_call: TRBJ1-1; cdr3_aa: CASSLYGSGTEAFF
v_call: TRBV7-2; j_call: TRBJ1-2; cdr3_aa: CASRPQGGYGYTF
v_call: TRBV20-1; j_call: TRBJ2-1; cdr3_aa: CSGRSSGRGGDEQFF
v_call: TRBV5-6; j_call: TRBJ2-7; cdr3_aa: CASSPTTSGLSYEQYF